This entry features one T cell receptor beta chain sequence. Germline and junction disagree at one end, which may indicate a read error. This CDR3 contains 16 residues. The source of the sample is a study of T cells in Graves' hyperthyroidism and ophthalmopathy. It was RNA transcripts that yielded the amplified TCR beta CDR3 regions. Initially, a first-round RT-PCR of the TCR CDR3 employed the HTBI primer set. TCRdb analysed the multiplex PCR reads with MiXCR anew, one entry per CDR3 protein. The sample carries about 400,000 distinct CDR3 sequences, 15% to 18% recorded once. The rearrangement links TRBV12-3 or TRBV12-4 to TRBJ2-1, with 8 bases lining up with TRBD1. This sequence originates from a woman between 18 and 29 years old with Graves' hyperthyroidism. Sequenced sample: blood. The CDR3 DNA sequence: TGTGTCAGCAGTTTAGCGCTCAGGGGGCTATACAATGAGCAGTTCTTC. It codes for CVSSLALRGLYNEQFF.